These 8 T cell receptor beta chains originate from one sample sequenced in a study of OX40 agonist ivuxolimab in advanced cancers. Method: immunoSEQ multiplex PCR; TCRdb's copy keeps in-frame clones and lacks some. Among approximately 50,000 clones listed, approximately 91% were seen once. The sequences come from CD4+ or CD8+ T cells sorted from blood, collected in a trial of the OX40 agonist ivuxolimab. The receptors derive from an adult with an advanced solid tumor such as melanoma, head and neck, liver or kidney cancer.

The chain uses TRBV28 and TRBJ2-5; 7 nucleotides line up with TRBD1. Germline values: CDR1 MDHEN, CDR2 SYDVKM. The CDR3 covers 13 residues. The trim removed 6 bases at V and 5 bases at J, leaving 6 bases unmatched. CDR3 bases: TGTGCCAGCAGAAATACAGGGGCGGAGACCCAGTACTTC. It translates to CASRNTGAETQYF.

The CDR3 here is CASSLVSYEQYF. Written as DNA, the CDR3 is TGTGCCAGCAGTTTAGTTTCCTACGAGCAGTACTTC. The V and J genes are TRBV28 and TRBJ2-7; D is uncertain. The CDR3 is made up of 12 amino acids. V dropped 2 bases and J dropped 1 base, with 3 bases sitting between them. Germline V gene data show CDR1 as MDHEN and CDR2 as SYDVKM.

The chain links TRBV6-4 to TRBJ2-5; tentative D call: TRBD1 (7 bases). CDR3 size: 12 residues. CDR1 and CDR2 (germline): MRHNA, SNTAGT. V was pared by 6 bases and J by 5 bases, with 10 bases between. CDR3 amino acids: CASRSGGETQYF. CDR3 in DNA: TGTGCCAGCAGATCAGGGGGGGAGACCCAGTACTTC.

This chain joins TRBV5-1 and TRBJ2-5, with 8 bases that match TRBD2. J gave up 3 bases and V 5 bases, and 9 bases lay outside the gene matches. Germline V gene data show CDR1 as SGHRS and CDR2 as YFSETQ. The CDR3 contains 15 residues. The CDR3 region has the DNA TGCGCCAGCAGAAAAGCGGGAGCTCGTGAAGAGACCCAGTACTTC. It is translated as CASRKAGAREETQYF.

The chain uses TRBV10-3 and TRBJ1-2, with D perhaps matching TRBD1 (6 bases). The germline V gene has CDR1 ENHRY and CDR2 SYGVKD. The V and J ends lost 2 bases and 6 bases respectively, with 10 bases between them. The CDR3 spans 13 residues. The DNA for the CDR3 is TGTGCCATCAGTGAGATACAGGGACATGGCTACACCTTC. Amino acids: CAISEIQGHGYTF.

V usage is TRBV2 and J usage is TRBJ2-3; 10 nucleotides align to TRBD2. This CDR3 region has 14 residues. From germline, CDR1 is SNHLY and CDR2 FYNNEI. Trimming took 3 bases from V and 5 from J; bases not matched to a gene: 2. The CDR3: CASSEASGRDTQYF. The CDR3 DNA reads TGTGCCAGCAGTGAGGCTAGCGGGAGAGATACGCAGTATTTT.

The chain carries TRBV19 and TRBJ1-5; D is uncertain. CDR1 LNHDA and CDR2 SQIVND come from the germline V gene (reference sequence). Trimming cost V 7 bases and J 5 bases, with 9 bases left between them. The CDR3 runs to 12 residues. CDR3 nucleotide sequence: TGTGCCAGTAACGATCTGGATCAGCCCCAGCATTTT. Its translation is CASNDLDQPQHF.

In DNA, the CDR3 is TGTGCCAGTAGAACCGTAAATGAAAAACTGTTTTTT. Its translation is CASRTVNEKLFF. This chain uses TRBV19 with TRBJ1-4; D unclear. The CDR3 loop spans 12 amino acids. V was clipped by 6 bases and J by 5 bases, with 7 bases between them. The germline V gene has CDR1 LNHDA and CDR2 SQIVND (reference sequence).